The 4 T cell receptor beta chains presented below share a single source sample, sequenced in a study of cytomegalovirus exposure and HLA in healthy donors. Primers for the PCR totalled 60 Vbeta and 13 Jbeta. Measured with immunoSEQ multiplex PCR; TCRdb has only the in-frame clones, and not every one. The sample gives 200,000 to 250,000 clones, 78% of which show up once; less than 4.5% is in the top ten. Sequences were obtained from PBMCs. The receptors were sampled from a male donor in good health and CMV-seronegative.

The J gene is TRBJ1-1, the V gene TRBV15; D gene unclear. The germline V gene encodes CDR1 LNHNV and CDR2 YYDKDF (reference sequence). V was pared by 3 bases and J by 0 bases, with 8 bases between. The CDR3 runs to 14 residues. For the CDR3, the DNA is TGTGCCACCAGCAGGAACTTCATGAACACTGAAGCTTTCTTT. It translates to CATSRNFMNTEAFF.

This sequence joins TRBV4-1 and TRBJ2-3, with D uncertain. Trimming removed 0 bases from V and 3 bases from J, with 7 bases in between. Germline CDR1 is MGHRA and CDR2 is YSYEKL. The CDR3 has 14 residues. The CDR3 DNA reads TGCGCCAGCAGCCAAGAGACCGGGACAGATACGCAGTATTTT. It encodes CASSQETGTDTQYF.

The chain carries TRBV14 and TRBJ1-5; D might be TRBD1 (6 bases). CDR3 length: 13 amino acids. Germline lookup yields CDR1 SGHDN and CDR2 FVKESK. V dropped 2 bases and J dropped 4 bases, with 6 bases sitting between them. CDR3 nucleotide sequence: TGTGCCAGCAGCCAAACAGGGAATCAGCCCCAGCATTTT. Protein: CASSQTGNQPQHF.

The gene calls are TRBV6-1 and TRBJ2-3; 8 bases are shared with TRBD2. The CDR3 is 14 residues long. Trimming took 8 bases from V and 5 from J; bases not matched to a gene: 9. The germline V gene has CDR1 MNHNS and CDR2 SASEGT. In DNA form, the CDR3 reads TGTGCCAGCTCCTTGGATAGCGGGGTAGATACGCAGTATTTT. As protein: CASSLDSGVDTQYF.